The 29 T cell receptor beta chains below were found in one sample sequenced in a study of shared clonotypes between healthy human individuals. Clones were read by immunoSEQ multiplex PCR, and TCRdb kept only the in-frame ones, dropping some. The sample shows under 2,500,000 clones, 95% of them seen only once. The sequencing sample was made of naive CD4+ T cells sorted from blood. The subset denotes: CD45RA+ positively selected. Every receptor here comes from a man in his late teens or twenties in good health.

The rearrangement uses TRBV5-1 and TRBJ1-2; unclear D gene. In germline, CDR1 is SGHRS, CDR2 YFSETQ. V shed 0 bases and J shed 7 bases, with 13 bases lying between them. The CDR3 has 14 residues. The CDR3 is CASSLGEVSAGYTF. DNA of the CDR3: TGCGCCAGCAGCTTGGGTGAGGTTTCGGCTGGCTACACCTTC.

The chain employs TRBV9 and TRBJ2-7, with 14 bases matching TRBD2. Germline assignment: CDR1 SGDLS and CDR2 YYNGEE. This CDR3 region has 16 residues. Trimming took 4 bases from V and 7 from J; bases not matched to a gene: 10. The CDR3 nucleotides are TGTGCCAGCAGCCCCCGACTAGCGGGAGGGCCGGGGGAGCAGTACTTC. Translating gives CASSPRLAGGPGEQYF.

The rearrangement joins TRBV4-1 to TRBJ2-7, with 7 bases matching TRBD1. V lost 0 bases, J lost 3 bases, and 11 bases stayed unmatched. The germline CDR1 and CDR2 sequences are MGHRA and YSYEKL. The CDR3 length is 17 residues. CDR3 region: CASSQDPSSGQIYEQYF. CDR3 nucleotides: TGCGCCAGCAGCCAAGATCCATCCTCGGGACAGATCTACGAGCAGTACTTC.

In this sample, this clone turned up a few times. A junction end diverges from the germline sequence, so it may reflect a read error. Other DNA sequences in the sample encode the same CDR3. This chain uses TRBV11-2 with TRBJ1-6, with D possibly TRBD1 on 6 matching bases. The CDR3 consists of 14 residues. Germline V gives CDR1 SGHAT, CDR2 FQNNGV. The CDR3 is CASSLGGGNSPLHF. CDR3 nucleotides: TGTGCCAGCAGTTTAGGGGGAGGTAATTCACCCCTCCACTTT.

This clone was recorded once. This chain links TRBV29-1 with TRBJ2-1; possibly TRBD2 for D (6 bases). The germline CDR1 and CDR2 sequences are SQVTM and ANQGSEA. This CDR3 has 15 amino acids. V lost 8 bases, J lost 4 bases, and 21 bases lay in between. In DNA form, the CDR3 reads TGCAGCCCATCTTCTCTTAGCGGCCTTTACAATGAGCAGTTCTTC. This codes for CSPSSLSGLYNEQFF.

CDR3 sequence: CASSHLGRNYGYTF. The CDR3 DNA is TGTGCCAGCAGCCACTTGGGACGGAACTATGGCTACACCTTC. The J gene is TRBJ1-2, the V gene TRBV6-6, with D perhaps TRBD1 (5 bases). CDR1 and CDR2 from the germline V gene are MNHNY and SVGAGI (reference sequence). Deletions cut 6 bases from V and 2 bases from J, with 13 bases between. The CDR3 covers 14 residues.

To note about this clone: At the DNA level, this CDR3 is encoded by other sequences in the same sample as well. V gene TRBV18 combines with J gene TRBJ1-3; the D is unclear. This CDR3 is built from 14 residues. CDR1 is KGHSH and CDR2 is LQKENI in the germline V gene. With 3 bases removed from V and 2 bases from J, the gap between germline ends came to 8 bases. This CDR3 reads CASSPPGAGNTIYF. Here the CDR3 DNA reads TGTGCCAGCTCACCGCCGGGAGCTGGAAACACCATATATTTT.

With respect to this clone: The identical CDR3 is also encoded by other nucleotide sequences in the sample. This chain links TRBV20-1 with TRBJ2-7; perhaps TRBD2 as D (5 bases). Per the germline V gene, CDR1 is DFQATT and CDR2 is SNEGSKA (reference sequence). The CDR3 has 11 residues. V was clipped by 3 bases and J by 3 bases, with 6 bases between them. CDR3 DNA sequence: TGCAGTGCTAGGGAGGACTACGAGCAGTACTTC. This encodes CSAREDYEQYF.

The gene calls are TRBV14 and TRBJ1-2; 7 bases fit TRBD1. The CDR3 loop spans 14 amino acids. The V and J ends lost 3 bases and 7 bases, in that order; junction bases with no gene match: 8. Germline V gene lookup returns CDR1 SGHDN and CDR2 FVKESK. CDR3: CASSQNRGSGGYTF. Written as DNA, the CDR3 is TGTGCCAGCAGCCAGAACAGGGGATCAGGTGGCTACACCTTC.

The chain joins TRBV5-1 to TRBJ2-7, with 9 bases that match TRBD1. V trimming: 4 bases; J trimming: 2 bases; junction bases outside the gene matches: 1. CDR3 length equals 13 residues. From germline, CDR1 is SGHRS and CDR2 YFSETQ. CDR3 bases: TGCGCCAGCAGCGGGGACAGGGCCTACGAGCAGTACTTC. As protein: CASSGDRAYEQYF.

The chain has TRBV5-4 and TRBJ1-1; 9 bases are a match to TRBD1. V was pared by 2 bases and J by 6 bases, with 2 bases of the junction left unmatched. The CDR3 sequence is 13 residues long. CDR1 and CDR2 from the germline V gene are SGHNT and YYREEE (reference sequence). The CDR3 sequence is CASSLQGAAEAFF. For the CDR3, the DNA is TGTGCCAGCAGCTTACAGGGGGCTGCTGAAGCTTTCTTT.

The chain has TRBV2 and TRBJ1-1; the match to TRBD1 covers 7 bases. Trimming at V came to 5 bases and at J to 10 bases, leaving 7 bases not matched to a gene. The CDR3 covers 12 residues. Per the germline V gene, CDR1 is SNHLY and CDR2 is FYNNEI. CDR3 residues: CASSYGQVGAFF. CDR3 in DNA: TGTGCCAGCAGTTACGGACAGGTCGGAGCTTTCTTT.

This clone has a single count. The gene calls are TRBV5-1 and TRBJ2-1; D remains unclear. Germline V CDR1 and CDR2: SGHRS, YFSETQ. V was pared by 2 bases and J by 8 bases, with 14 bases between. The CDR3 consists of 14 residues. The CDR3 loop reads CASSFNPVLDEQFF. DNA of the CDR3: TGCGCCAGCAGCTTTAATCCCGTGTTGGATGAGCAGTTCTTC.

The V call is TRBV30, the J call TRBJ2-7; 7 bases are a match to TRBD1. Trimming took 7 bases from V and 0 from J; bases not matched to a gene: 6. Germline V gene lookup returns CDR1 GTSNPN and CDR2 SVGIG (reference sequence). The CDR3 runs to 13 residues. CDR3 loop: CASEGDSSYEQYF. CDR3 DNA sequence: TGTGCCTCTGAGGGGGACAGCTCCTACGAGCAGTACTTC.

The chain employs TRBV6-1 and TRBJ1-5; the D is unclear. The CDR3 runs 12 residues. V lost 6 bases, J lost 3 bases, and 6 bases lay in between. CDR1 and CDR2 (germline): MNHNS, SASEGT. This CDR3 reads CASRQANQPQHF. The CDR3 region has the DNA TGTGCCAGCAGGCAGGCCAATCAGCCCCAGCATTTT.

The chain links TRBV5-1 to TRBJ2-3; a possible D gene is TRBD2 (6 bases). The germline CDR1 and CDR2 sequences are SGHRS and YFSETQ. Trimming removed 0 bases from V and 3 bases from J, with 14 bases in between. CDR3 length equals 16 residues. CDR3 sequence: CASSLERLGETDTQYF. The CDR3 DNA follows: TGCGCCAGCAGCTTGGAGCGACTAGGGGAAACAGATACGCAGTATTTT.

Of note for this clone: An end of the junction differs from the germline gene, which may be a read error. The chain uses TRBV28 and TRBJ2-2, with no clear D. This CDR3 comprises 15 residues. Germline-derived CDR1 and CDR2 are MDHEN and SYDVKM. CDR3 loop: CASTLQSANTGELFF. In DNA, the CDR3 is TGTGCCAGCACTTTACAGAGCGCGAACACCGGGGAGCTGTTTTTT.

The CDR3 loop is CASSYSGRGLINEQFF. The CDR3 nucleotides read TGTGCCAGCAGTTACTCCGGGCGGGGGCTTATCAATGAGCAGTTCTTC. The chain has TRBV6-6 and TRBJ2-1, with D maybe TRBD2 (7 bases). In germline, CDR1 is MNHNY, CDR2 SVGAGI (reference sequence). With 0 bases removed from V and 6 bases from J, the gap between germline ends came to 15 bases. CDR3 length: 16 residues.

For the CDR3, the DNA is TGCGCCAGCAGCTCCAGACCCCAAGAGACCCAGTACTTC. Protein sequence: CASSSRPQETQYF. The rearrangement uses TRBV5-1 and TRBJ2-5; D is unclear. Germline V gene data show CDR1 as SGHRS and CDR2 as YFSETQ. The CDR3 covers 13 residues. Trimming stripped 3 bases from V and 1 base from J, with 7 bases between.

The chain employs TRBV5-3 and TRBJ1-2; D gene unclear. TRBV5-3 is placed among ORFs of uncertain function. The germline V and J ends were trimmed by 6 bases and 4 bases, with 19 bases remaining between them. The CDR3 covers 15 residues. The CDR3 here is CARIRIVRKTYGYTF. CDR3 bases: TGTGCCAGAATCAGGATAGTGAGAAAGACCTATGGCTACACCTTC.

This clone came up once. This rearrangement joins TRBV5-6 to TRBJ1-6, with a tentative D call TRBD1 (6 bases). The CDR3 loop spans 14 amino acids. Between the trimmed V and J ends, which lost 3 bases and 7 bases, there was a span of 11 bases. The germline V gene has CDR1 SGHDT and CDR2 YYEEEE. The CDR3 is CASSSDSQNSPLHF. The CDR3 nucleotides are TGTGCCAGCAGCTCGGACAGTCAGAATTCACCCCTCCACTTT.

In regard to this clone: Other DNA sequences within the sample encode an identical CDR3. This chain connects TRBV5-5 to TRBJ1-5, with 8 bases matching TRBD1. J lost 2 bases, V lost 3 bases, and 1 base had no gene match. This CDR3 has 14 amino acids. The germline V gene has CDR1 SGHKS and CDR2 YYEKEE (reference sequence). This CDR3 is CASSSTGGNQPQHF. CDR3 DNA sequence: TGTGCCAGCAGCTCGACAGGGGGCAATCAGCCCCAGCATTTT. The full variable domain, completed using reference TRBV5-5 and TRBJ1-5, is DAGVTQSPTHLIKTRGQQVTLRCSPISGHKSVSWYQQVLGQGPQFIFQYYEKEERGRGNFPDRFSARQFPNYSSELNVNALLLGDSALYLCASSSTGGNQPQHFGDGTRLSIL.

The chain uses TRBV30 and TRBJ1-2; 9 nucleotides align to TRBD1. Losses at the gene ends were 0 bases for V and 10 bases for J; bases not matched to a gene: 6. Germline V gives CDR1 GTSNPN, CDR2 SVGIG (reference sequence). This CDR3 spans 13 amino acids. For the CDR3, the DNA is TGTGCCTGGAGTGTGTGGGGACAGGGATACTACACCTTC. Translation: CAWSVWGQGYYTF.

The CDR3 loop reads CASRAGTDYNSPLHF. DNA of the CDR3: TGTGCCAGCAGAGCCGGGACAGATTATAATTCACCCCTCCACTTT. The rearrangement uses TRBV6-5 and TRBJ1-6; the match to TRBD1 covers 7 bases. The germline CDR1 and CDR2 sequences are MNHEY and SVGAGI. The CDR3 loop spans 15 amino acids. V gave up 6 bases and J gave up 4 bases; unmatched junction bases: 6.

This chain links TRBV30 with TRBJ1-1; tentatively, D is TRBD1 (6 bases). V was trimmed by 5 bases and J by 1 base, leaving 17 bases between them. Germline-derived CDR1 and CDR2 are GTSNPN and SVGIG (reference sequence). The CDR3 has 15 amino acids. The CDR3 DNA sequence: TGTGCCTGGGAGCAAAATCCAGGGGAGAACACTGAAGCTTTCTTT. It specifies CAWEQNPGENTEAFF. The complete variable domain, with remaining parts taken from reference TRBV30 and TRBJ1-1, reads SQTIHQWPATLVQPVGSPLSLECTVEGTSNPNLYWYRQAAGRGLQLLFYSVGIGQISSEVPQNLSASRPQDRQFILSSKKLLLSDSGFYLCAWEQNPGENTEAFFGQGTRLTVV.

V gene TRBV19 combines with J gene TRBJ2-2; TRBD1 matches at 8 bases. The germline gives CDR1 LNHDA, CDR2 SQIVND (reference sequence). Trimming removed 3 bases from V and 4 bases from J; junction bases left unmatched: 7. This CDR3 comprises 16 residues. The CDR3 is CASSIRTGKGTGELFF. The CDR3 DNA reads TGTGCCAGTAGTATCCGGACAGGGAAGGGCACCGGGGAGCTGTTTTTT. The variable domain in full, with the rest retrieved from reference TRBV19 and TRBJ2-2, is DGGITQSPKYLFRKEGQNVTLSCEQNLNHDAMYWYRQDPGQGLRLIYYSQIVNDFQKGDIAEGYSVSREKKESFPLTVTSAQKNPTAFYLCASSIRTGKGTGELFFGEGSRLTVL.

The rearrangement joins TRBV4-3 to TRBJ2-7; 11 bases line up with TRBD2. This CDR3 has 15 amino acids. Germline CDR1 reads LGHNA; CDR2 reads YSLEER. The V segment lost 2 bases and the J segment 4 bases; nucleotides outside the gene matches: 4. As DNA, the CDR3 is TGCGCCAGCAGCCAAAGCCTAGCGGGAGGATACGAGCAGTACTTC. It codes for CASSQSLAGGYEQYF.

This chain uses TRBV9 with TRBJ1-2; D may be TRBD1 (6 bases). V was cut by 0 bases and J by 8 bases, with 11 bases left in between. CDR3 size: 13 residues. Germline CDR1 SGDLS, CDR2 YYNGEE. In DNA form, the CDR3 reads TGTGCCAGCAGCGTAGTACAGGGTCAAGGCTACACCTTC. It translates to CASSVVQGQGYTF.

This chain connects TRBV7-2 to TRBJ2-7, with D possibly matching TRBD1 (6 bases). In germline, CDR1 is SGHTA, CDR2 FQGNSA. Between the trimmed V and J ends, which lost 1 base and 4 bases, there was a span of 14 bases. The CDR3 totals 15 residues. CDR3 in amino acids: CASSLDRDLLYEQYF. Here the CDR3 DNA reads TGTGCCAGCAGCTTAGACAGGGATCTTTTATACGAGCAGTACTTC.